Presented here are 16 T cell receptor beta chains from one specimen sequenced in a study of cytomegalovirus exposure and HLA in healthy donors. In the PCR, 60 Vbeta and 13 Jbeta primers were used. Data came from immunoSEQ multiplex PCR; TCRdb stores just in-frame clones and leaves some out. The sample lists 120,000 to 150,000 clones; roughly 82% were seen once. The sequenced material came from PBMCs. These receptors were collected from a male donor in good health and CMV-seronegative.

This sequence joins TRBV7-9 and TRBJ2-7; a weak D match, TRBD1 (6 bases). Trimming stripped 5 bases from V and 7 bases from J, with 15 bases between. The CDR3 spans 13 residues. In germline, CDR1 is SEHNR, CDR2 FQNEAQ (reference sequence). The CDR3 here is CASSEQGRVEQYF. The CDR3 DNA follows: TGTGCCAGCAGCGAACAGGGTCGTGTGGAGCAGTACTTC.

CDR3 nucleotides: TGTGCCAGTAGTCAGGGGTACACTAATGAAAAACTGTTTTTT. Its protein product is CASSQGYTNEKLFF. The rearrangement joins TRBV19 to TRBJ1-4; possibly TRBD1 for D (6 bases). CDR1 and CDR2 (germline): LNHDA, SQIVND (reference sequence). V dropped 5 bases and J dropped 2 bases, with 9 bases sitting between them. The CDR3 totals 14 residues.

The chain couples TRBV18 to TRBJ2-7; weak D call: TRBD1 (6 bases). In germline, CDR1 is KGHSH, CDR2 LQKENI. The CDR3 totals 13 residues. Trimming took off 5 bases at V and 2 bases at J, with 10 bases between the two ends. In DNA form, the CDR3 reads TGTGCCAGCTCAACAGGGAATGCCTACGAGCAGTACTTC. It codes for CASSTGNAYEQYF.

In nucleotides, the CDR3 is TGTGCCAGCAGCTTAGGTGGCCAGGGGCCCTGCGAGCAGTACTTC. As protein: CASSLGGQGPCEQYF. V is TRBV11-3 and J is TRBJ2-7, with D possibly matching TRBD1 (6 bases). V lost 1 base to trimming and J lost 6 bases, with 16 bases between them. Germline CDR1 and CDR2: SGHNT and YENEEA. The CDR3 runs to 15 residues.

The rearrangement uses TRBV7-9 and TRBJ2-1; the match to TRBD2 covers 11 bases. This CDR3 has 16 amino acids. Trimming at V came to 5 bases and at J to 5 bases, leaving 8 bases not matched to a gene. Looked up from germline, CDR1 is SEHNR and CDR2 is FQNEAQ (reference sequence). The CDR3 region has the DNA TGTGCCAGCAGCGTGCCTAGCGGGGGGTCCGACAATGAGCAGTTCTTC. It yields the protein CASSVPSGGSDNEQFF.

CDR3 bases: TGTGCCAGCAGTGAAGCCAGACAGGCCAGCCTCTATGGCTACACCTTC. Translated: CASSEARQASLYGYTF. V and J are TRBV2 and TRBJ1-2; possibly TRBD1 for D (6 bases). The CDR3 runs to 16 residues. The germline V and J ends were trimmed by 0 bases and 4 bases, with 15 bases remaining between them. Germline CDR1 SNHLY, CDR2 FYNNEI.

J is TRBJ1-2 and V is TRBV5-1, with TRBD1 matching over 7 bases. With V trimmed by 4 bases and J by 2 bases, 8 bases remained unmatched. This CDR3 region has 15 residues. Germline CDR1 SGHRS, CDR2 YFSETQ. Here the CDR3 DNA reads TGCGCCAGCAGCACCGGGACAGCAGTCAACTATGGCTACACCTTC. Protein sequence: CASSTGTAVNYGYTF.

This sequence joins TRBV6-6 and TRBJ1-4, with TRBD1 matching over 7 bases. Per the germline V gene, CDR1 is MNHNY and CDR2 is SVGAGI (reference sequence). CDR3 size: 13 residues. The V and J ends lost 6 bases and 8 bases, in that order; junction bases with no gene match: 6. This CDR3 is CASRVTQGEKLFF. The CDR3 coding sequence is TGTGCCAGCAGGGTTACACAGGGGGAAAAACTGTTTTTT.

The rearrangement links TRBV7-3 to TRBJ2-5; 7 bases are shared with TRBD2. The trim removed 0 bases at V and 5 bases at J, leaving 9 bases unmatched. From germline, CDR1 is SGHTA and CDR2 FQGTGA. The CDR3 contains 16 residues. CDR3 amino acids: CASSLTSGGTGETQYF. In nucleotides, the CDR3 is TGTGCCAGCAGCTTAACTTCCGGGGGGACGGGGGAGACCCAGTACTTC.

This chain uses TRBV28 with TRBJ2-3, with D possibly TRBD2 on 6 matching bases. Trimming shortened V by 4 bases and J by 3 bases, and 14 bases separated the two germline ends. Germline V gene sequence: CDR1 MDHEN, CDR2 SYDVKM. The CDR3 has 15 residues. The DNA of the CDR3 is TGTGCCAGCAGTTCCCTTGCGGAGGGGACAGATACGCAGTATTTT. Its protein is CASSSLAEGTDTQYF.

The chain has TRBV2 and TRBJ1-2, with TRBD1 identical over 11 bases. V trimming: 7 bases; J trimming: 4 bases; junction bases outside the gene matches: 5. Germline loops: CDR1 SNHLY, CDR2 FYNNEI. The CDR3 consists of 14 residues. CDR3: CASIRTGGGYGYTF. In DNA, the CDR3 is TGTGCCAGCATCCGGACAGGGGGCGGCTATGGCTACACCTTC.

The CDR3 reads CASSLEDRGPSTDTQYF. The CDR3 nucleotides read TGTGCCAGCAGCTTAGAGGACAGGGGGCCTAGCACAGATACGCAGTATTTT. The V call is TRBV11-2, the J call TRBJ2-3; 11 bases are a match to TRBD1. CDR3 length: 17 residues. V shed 0 bases and J 0 bases; nucleotides not matched to a gene: 2. Germline V gene sequence: CDR1 SGHAT, CDR2 FQNNGV.

In this sample, this clone turned up once. The chain recombines TRBV9 with TRBJ1-1, with D possibly matching TRBD1 (5 bases). The germline gives CDR1 SGDLS, CDR2 YYNGEE. The length of the CDR3 is 16 residues. The ends were cut back, 4 bases at V and 1 base at J, with 17 bases in the middle. The CDR3 DNA reads TGTGCCAGCAGCACGAGAGGGGAGGGGCCGAACACTGAAGCTTTCTTT. Its protein product is CASSTRGEGPNTEAFF.

The chain carries TRBV7-8 and TRBJ2-5; possible D gene TRBD2, 6 bases. V was trimmed by 4 bases and J by 4 bases, leaving 13 bases between them. Germline CDR1 is SGHVS and CDR2 is FQNEAQ. The CDR3 totals 14 residues. Here the CDR3 reads CASSSGRRGETQYF. The CDR3 DNA sequence: TGTGCCAGCAGCTCAGGAAGGAGGGGAGAGACCCAGTACTTC. The variable domain in full, with the rest retrieved from reference TRBV7-8 and TRBJ2-5, is GAGVSQSPRYKVAKRGQDVALRCDPISGHVSLFWYQQALGQGPEFLTYFQNEAQLDKSGLPSDRFFAERPEGSVSTLKIQRTQQEDSAVYLCASSSGRRGETQYFGPGTRLLVL.

The rearrangement uses TRBV7-9 and TRBJ1-2; TRBD1 agrees at 8 bases. The CDR3 is 15 amino acids. The J segment lost 2 bases and the V segment lost 5 bases, leaving 7 bases of the junction unmatched. The germline gives CDR1 SEHNR, CDR2 FQNEAQ (reference sequence). CDR3 sequence: CASSAAGGANYGYTF. CDR3 DNA: TGTGCCAGCAGCGCAGCAGGGGGCGCAAACTATGGCTACACCTTC. Using reference TRBV7-9 and TRBJ1-2 for the parts outside the CDR3, the full variable domain is DTGVSQNPRHKITKRGQNVTFRCDPISEHNRLYWYRQTLGQGPEFLTYFQNEAQLEKSRLLSDRFSAERPKGSFSTLEIQRTEQGDSAMYLCASSAAGGANYGYTFGSGTRLTVV.

The V and J genes are TRBV10-3 and TRBJ2-7; possibly TRBD1 for D (5 bases). V lost 6 bases and J lost 3, with 12 bases in between. CDR3 size: 13 residues. Germline V lookup: CDR1 ENHRY, CDR2 SYGVKD. The CDR3 DNA is TGTGCCATCAGCCTCGGACATCTCTACGAGCAGTACTTC. Amino acids: CAISLGHLYEQYF.